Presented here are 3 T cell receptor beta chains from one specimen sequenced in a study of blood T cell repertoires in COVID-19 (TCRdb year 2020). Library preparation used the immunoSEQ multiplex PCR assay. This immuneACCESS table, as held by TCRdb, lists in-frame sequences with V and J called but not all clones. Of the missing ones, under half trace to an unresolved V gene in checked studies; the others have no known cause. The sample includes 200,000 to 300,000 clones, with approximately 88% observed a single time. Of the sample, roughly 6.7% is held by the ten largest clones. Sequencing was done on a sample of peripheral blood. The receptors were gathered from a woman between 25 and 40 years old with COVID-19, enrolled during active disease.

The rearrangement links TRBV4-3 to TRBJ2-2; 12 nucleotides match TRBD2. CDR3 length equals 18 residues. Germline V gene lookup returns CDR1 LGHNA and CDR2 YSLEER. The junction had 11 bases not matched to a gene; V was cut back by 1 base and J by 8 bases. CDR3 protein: CASSQGRLAGDERGELFF. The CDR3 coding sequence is TGCGCCAGCAGCCAAGGAAGACTAGCGGGAGATGAGAGGGGGGAGCTGTTTTTT.

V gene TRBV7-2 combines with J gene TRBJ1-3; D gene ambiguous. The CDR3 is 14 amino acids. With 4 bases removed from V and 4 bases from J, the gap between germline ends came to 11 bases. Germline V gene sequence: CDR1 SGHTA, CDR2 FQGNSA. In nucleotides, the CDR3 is TGTGCCAGCAGCTCCAGGACTCAGGGAAACACCATATATTTT. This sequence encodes CASSSRTQGNTIYF.

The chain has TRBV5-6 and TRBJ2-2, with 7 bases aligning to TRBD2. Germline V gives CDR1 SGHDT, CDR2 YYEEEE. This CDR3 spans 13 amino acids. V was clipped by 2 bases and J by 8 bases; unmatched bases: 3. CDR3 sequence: CASSFGTTGELFF. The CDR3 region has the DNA TGTGCCAGCAGCTTTGGGACTACGGGGGAGCTGTTTTTT.